This TCR beta chain was documented in a study of shared clonotypes between healthy human individuals. Regarding the study as a whole: Naive subsets typically showed greater estimated richness than memory subsets.

Every subset had its genomic DNA shared out evenly among several immunoSEQ plates. Here immunoSEQ multiplex PCR was the method, and the copy in TCRdb shows in-frame clones only, minus some. The sample carries some 1,900,000 clones, approximately 94% recorded once. As concerns this clone: Its target is not known.

The germline V gene encodes CDR1 WNHNN and CDR2 SYGVQD (reference sequence). The CDR3 contains 16 residues. V was pared by 3 bases and J by 7 bases, with 18 bases between. Naive CD8 cells were CD45RO-negative, positively selected for CCR7, excluding terminally differentiated effector memory CD45RA+ cells. V is TRBV10-1 and J is TRBJ2-2, with D unresolved. This clonotype was sampled from a man aged 18 to 29 in good health. What was sequenced was naive CD8+ T cells sorted from blood. In DNA, the CDR3 is TGCGCCAGCAGTGAAACGGCGGAATCCCGAAACGGGGAGCTGTTTTTT. Its protein product is CASSETAESRNGELFF.